This record looks at one T cell receptor (beta chain) sequence and its context. No antigen is known for it. The data were obtained in a study of OX40 agonist ivuxolimab in advanced cancers. General observations from the study: On average, CD8+ T cells showed a greater number of expanded clones than CD4+. No determination was made of the antigen specificity of the expanded peripheral T cells.

This CDR3 spans 15 amino acids. TCRdb keeps only in-frame clones here, not all; method: immunoSEQ multiplex PCR. The sample includes some 60,000 clones, approximately 90% seen only once; the top ten take more than 9.5%. This specimen consisted of CD4+ or CD8+ T cells sorted from blood, obtained in a trial of the OX40 agonist ivuxolimab. The clonotype was recovered from an adult with an advanced solid tumor such as melanoma, head and neck, liver or kidney cancer. The chain is built from TRBV21-1 and TRBJ2-5; the table gives TRBD2 as D, unverified against the DNA. TRBV21-1 counts as a pseudogene. In DNA, the CDR3 is TGTGCCAGCAGCACCCCTCGGACTAGCGGAGAGACCCAGTACTTC. Translation: CASSTPRTSGETQYF.